This entry is about one TCR beta chain. What it binds is unknown. Per germline, CDR1 DFQATT and CDR2 SNEGSKA (reference sequence). The CDR3 consists of 16 residues. With V trimmed by 3 bases and J by 5 bases, 12 bases remained unmatched. The treatment was: around 19 received Ad26.COV2.S at low or high dose, single or two shots; 5 received placebo; per-sample allocation not given. Repertoires come from day 63 after the first vaccine or placebo injection. Measured with immunoSEQ multiplex PCR; TCRdb has only the in-frame clones, and not every one. The repertoire holds around 310,000 clones, with roughly 90% as singletons. The sample belongs to a study of Ad26.COV2.S vaccination and SARS-CoV-2 variants. Points from the study as a whole: Ad26.COV2.S recipients had broader spike-specific TCRs (P = 0.0014).

The gene calls are TRBV20-1 and TRBJ2-2, with 7 positions matching TRBD1. This TCR was recovered from a person between 18 and 65 years old who received the Ad26.COV2.S COVID-19 vaccine or a placebo. The sample here was peripheral blood, taken in a trial of Ad26.COV2.S vaccine versus placebo. The CDR3 spells CSASGPGGVGTGELFF. CDR3 in DNA: TGCAGTGCTAGTGGACCAGGGGGAGTAGGGACCGGGGAGCTGTTTTTT.